This T cell receptor (beta chain) was identified during a study of T cell responses to AZD1222 COVID-19 vaccine. Germline loops: CDR1 LGHDT, CDR2 YNNKEL (reference sequence). The CDR3 contains 13 residues. V was clipped by 0 bases and J by 5 bases, with 5 bases between them. Assay used: immunoSEQ multiplex PCR; TCRdb lists only in-frame clones, some missing. The sample lists tens of thousands of clones, 88% occurring once. This chain joins TRBV3-1 (or the pseudogene TRBV3-2) and TRBJ1-3; D unresolved. The TCR sequence derives from an adult in good health. Sample: peripheral blood, taken on day 0 of MenACWY control vaccination. The CDR3 bases are TGTGCCAGCAGCCAAGAGGGGAGAAACACCATATATTTT. It yields the protein CASSQEGRNTIYF.